This T cell receptor (beta chain) was recovered during a study of T cell responses to AZD1222 COVID-19 vaccine. V gave up 0 bases and J gave up 1 base, with 22 bases separating them. The CDR3 is made up of 20 amino acids. Germline V gene data show CDR1 as LGHDT and CDR2 as YNNKEL (reference sequence). Clones were read by immunoSEQ multiplex PCR, and TCRdb kept only the in-frame ones, dropping some. Among roughly 180,000 clones listed, 91% were seen once. This clone was detected only a few times. The origin of this receptor is an adult in good health. The chain combines TRBV3-1 (or the pseudogene TRBV3-2) with TRBJ1-3, with TRBD1 as a possible D gene (5 bases). Sample: peripheral blood, taken on day 0 of AZD1222 vaccination. In DNA form, the CDR3 reads TGTGCCAGCAGCCAAGAATGGGATTGGGCGCAGGGAGGTTCTGGAAACACCATATATTTT. Translation: CASSQEWDWAQGGSGNTIYF.